One sample yielded the 18 T cell receptor beta chains listed below, sequenced in a study of blood T cells in healthy people across ages (dated by TCRdb to the mid-2010s). The library came from 5' RACE. TCRdb lists the instrument as Illumina HiSeq 2500. A second PCR of roughly 7 to 12 cycles was performed with a sample-barcoded 5' primer and a J-beta primer mix. TCRdb applied fastp at Q25 and MiXCR to the public reads, then kept only in-frame beta chains. For every CDR3 protein sequence, its rows merge into one entry that carries the most common genes and DNA. The sample yields 890,000 or so distinct CDR3 sequences; 55% to 65% were counted once. About 27% of the sample lies in the top ten. Specimen: blood. These receptors were obtained from a man under 40 in good health.

The chain joins TRBV7-3 to TRBJ2-7, with D maybe TRBD1 (6 bases). Germline values: CDR1 SGHTA, CDR2 FQGTGA. The CDR3 totals 15 residues. The V and J ends lost 6 bases and 3 bases respectively, with 18 bases between them. The CDR3 is CASSPNDRKVYEQYF. The DNA of the CDR3 is TGTGCCAGCAGTCCAAACGACAGGAAAGTCTACGAGCAGTACTTC.

This chain joins TRBV7-9 and TRBJ2-7; D perhaps matches TRBD2 (6 bases). CDR1 SEHNR and CDR2 FQNEAQ come from the germline V gene (reference sequence). There are 14 residues in the CDR3. Between the trimmed V and J ends, which lost 4 bases and 3 bases, there was a span of 13 bases. The DNA for the CDR3 is TGTGCCAGCAGCTACGGCGGGGAGGTCTACGAGCAGTACTTC. This translates into CASSYGGEVYEQYF.

Turning to this clonotype: A junction end diverges from the germline sequence, so it may reflect a read error. The chain is built from TRBV6-2 or TRBV6-3 and TRBJ1-2; D ambiguous. Germline CDR1 MNHEY, CDR2 SVGEGT. The CDR3 sequence is 14 residues long. DNA of the CDR3: TGTGCCAGCAGTCACTCCGGGTCCCTACTCGGCTACACCTTC. This encodes CASSHSGSLLGYTF.

This rearrangement joins TRBV2 to TRBJ2-4, with D perhaps TRBD1 or TRBD2 (5 bases each). The germline gives CDR1 SNHLY, CDR2 FYNNEI. V lost 3 bases and J 13 bases, leaving 19 bases between the germline ends. This CDR3 contains 14 residues. The CDR3 sequence: CASSEPVALGEQYF. As DNA, the CDR3 is TGTGCCAGCAGTGAGCCGGTGGCCTTGGGGGAGCAGTACTTC.

The chain has TRBV20-1 and TRBJ2-1; 12 bases fit TRBD2. Losses at the gene ends were 0 bases for V and 0 bases for J; bases not matched to a gene: 12. The germline gives CDR1 DFQATT, CDR2 SNEGSKA (reference sequence). The CDR3 spans 20 residues. Here the CDR3 DNA reads TGCAGTGCTAGAGATACCTCTAGCGGGAGGGCAAGATCCTCCTACAATGAGCAGTTCTTC. The encoded protein is CSARDTSSGRARSSYNEQFF.

The chain has TRBV21-1 and TRBJ2-6; the table's D gene call, TRBD1, was not cross checked with the DNA. TRBV21-1 is tagged as a pseudogene. This CDR3 spans 15 amino acids. The CDR3 here is CASAPPRSGANVLTF. CDR3 sequence (DNA): TGTGCCAGCGCCCCACCCCGCTCTGGGGCCAACGTCCTGACTTTC.

This chain joins TRBV30 and TRBJ2-5; weak D call: TRBD1 (5 bases). The CDR3 covers 13 residues. V lost 2 bases, J lost 3 bases, and 10 bases lay in between. The germline V gene encodes CDR1 GTSNPN and CDR2 SVGIG (reference sequence). The CDR3 DNA follows: TGTGCCTGGAGTTTGCGCAGGGAAGAGACCCAGTACTTC. The encoded protein is CAWSLRREETQYF.

The chain has TRBV11-2 and TRBJ1-1; D is unclear. The V end lost 5 bases, the J end lost 4 bases, and 11 bases lay between the germline ends. CDR1 SGHAT and CDR2 FQNNGV come from the germline V gene. This CDR3 spans 13 amino acids. In DNA, the CDR3 is TGTGCCAGCAGCCCCGGGCCCCGCACTGAAGCTTTCTTT. It specifies CASSPGPRTEAFF.

V gene TRBV12-3 or TRBV12-4 combines with J gene TRBJ2-1; a possible D gene is TRBD2 (5 bases). CDR3 length: 13 residues. Trimming cost V 7 bases and J 5 bases, with 12 bases left between them. CDR3 nucleotide sequence: TGTGCCAGCACCTGGGTCGGGGACAATGAGCAGTTCTTC. Translation: CASTWVGDNEQFF.

The chain uses TRBV7-3 and TRBJ1-2; 11 bases align to TRBD1. This CDR3 contains 15 residues. Per the germline V gene, CDR1 is SGHTA and CDR2 is FQGTGA. V trimming: 5 bases; J trimming: 4 bases; junction bases outside the gene matches: 6. In DNA form, the CDR3 reads TGTGCCAGCAGCCCCAGGACAGGGGGCGTCTATGGCTACACCTTC. It yields the protein CASSPRTGGVYGYTF.

The rearrangement joins TRBV6-1 to TRBJ2-4; 14 nucleotides match TRBD2. The last part of the DNA fits TRBJ2-7 better; the J call may be wrong. The length of the CDR3 is 15 residues. CDR1 and CDR2 from the germline V gene are MNHNS and SASEGT. The DNA for the CDR3 is TGTGCCAGCAGAGCCGGGACTAGCGGGGGCGACGAGCAGTACTTC. Translating gives CASRAGTSGGDEQYF.

The chain couples TRBV9 to TRBJ1-2; 7 positions match TRBD1. The CDR3 consists of 13 residues. Germline CDR1 reads SGDLS; CDR2 reads YYNGEE. J gave up 4 bases and V 4 bases, and 4 bases lay outside the gene matches. For the CDR3, the DNA is TGTGCCAGCAGCTCCGACAGGGCCTATGGCTACACCTTC. This encodes CASSSDRAYGYTF.

This clonotype was seen just once. The chain recombines TRBV6-6 with TRBJ1-2; the D is unclear. Germline V CDR1 and CDR2: MNHNY, SVGAGI (reference sequence). CDR3 size: 15 residues. V lost 0 bases and J lost 3, with 11 bases in between. The CDR3 nucleotides are TGTGCCAGCAGTTACTCGCCTACTACGGACTATGGCTACACCTTC. This sequence encodes CASSYSPTTDYGYTF.

This clonotype showed up just once. The J gene is TRBJ2-4, the V gene TRBV7-9; D not certain. Gene TRBJ2-7 matches the end of the DNA better, so the J call may be wrong. The CDR3 consists of 13 residues. CDR1 is SEHNR and CDR2 is FQNEAQ in the germline V gene (reference sequence). The CDR3 DNA sequence: TGTGCCAGCAATCCCGGGTTCGCCTACGAGCAGTACTTC. It specifies CASNPGFAYEQYF.

The rearrangement links TRBV28 to TRBJ2-5, with D unresolved. The DNA end lines up better with TRBJ2-7; the J call may be wrong. The CDR3 has 15 amino acids. Germline CDR1 MDHEN, CDR2 SYDVKM. The CDR3, as DNA: TGTGCCAGCAGTTCCTTTTTAAAAGGGCGCTACGAGCAGTACTTC. Encoded protein: CASSSFLKGRYEQYF.

This clonotype was seen a single time. This chain connects TRBV27 to TRBJ1-2, with 9 bases lining up with TRBD1. CDR3 length: 13 residues. Unmatched junction bases numbered 5, after V lost 6 bases and J lost 6 bases. Germline V gene sequence: CDR1 MNHEY, CDR2 SMNVEV (reference sequence). As DNA, the CDR3 is TGTGCCAGCAGACGGACAGGGGACGATGGCTACACCTTC. It yields the protein CASRRTGDDGYTF.

The rearrangement joins TRBV4-3 to TRBJ2-6, with a weak D call TRBD2 (6 bases). This CDR3 spans 20 amino acids. In germline, CDR1 is LGHNA, CDR2 YSLEER. V was clipped by 0 bases and J by 2 bases, with 20 bases between them. The CDR3 reads CASSQDVLIRGFAGANVLTF. DNA for the CDR3: TGCGCCAGCAGCCAAGATGTCCTGATACGGGGGTTCGCTGGGGCCAACGTCCTGACTTTC.

This chain joins TRBV7-9 and TRBJ2-1; TRBD2 matches at 9 bases. CDR1 and CDR2 (germline): SEHNR, FQNEAQ (reference sequence). This CDR3 comprises 15 residues. The ends lost 9 bases at V and 4 bases at J; junction bases unmatched: 10. The CDR3: CASLQKAGGYNEQFF. The CDR3 DNA reads TGTGCCAGTCTTCAAAAGGCGGGGGGGTACAATGAGCAGTTCTTC.